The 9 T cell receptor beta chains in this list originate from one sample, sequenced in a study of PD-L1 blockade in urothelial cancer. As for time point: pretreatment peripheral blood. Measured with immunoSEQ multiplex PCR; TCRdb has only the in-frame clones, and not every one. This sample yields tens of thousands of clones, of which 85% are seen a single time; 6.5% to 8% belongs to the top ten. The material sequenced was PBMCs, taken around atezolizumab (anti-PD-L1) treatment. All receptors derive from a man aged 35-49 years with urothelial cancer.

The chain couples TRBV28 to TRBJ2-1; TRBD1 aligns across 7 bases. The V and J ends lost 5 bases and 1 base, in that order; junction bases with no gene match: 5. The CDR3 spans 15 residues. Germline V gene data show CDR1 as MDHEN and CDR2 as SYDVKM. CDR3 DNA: TGTGCCAGCAGTCAGGGGGATTATTCCTACAATGAGCAGTTCTTC. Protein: CASSQGDYSYNEQFF.

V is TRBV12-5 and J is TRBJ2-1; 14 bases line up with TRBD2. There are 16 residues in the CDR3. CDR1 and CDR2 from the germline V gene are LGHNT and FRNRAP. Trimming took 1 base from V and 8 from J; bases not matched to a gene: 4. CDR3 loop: CASGLAGTSGSDEQFF. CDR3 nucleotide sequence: TGTGCTAGTGGTTTGGCCGGGACTAGCGGGAGCGATGAGCAGTTCTTC.

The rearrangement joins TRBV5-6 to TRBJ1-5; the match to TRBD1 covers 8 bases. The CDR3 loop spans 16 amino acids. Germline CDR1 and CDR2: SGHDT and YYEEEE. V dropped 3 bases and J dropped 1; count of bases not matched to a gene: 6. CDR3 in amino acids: CASSSRTGLSNQPQHF. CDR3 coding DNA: TGTGCCAGCAGCTCCCGGACAGGGTTGAGCAATCAGCCCCAGCATTTT.

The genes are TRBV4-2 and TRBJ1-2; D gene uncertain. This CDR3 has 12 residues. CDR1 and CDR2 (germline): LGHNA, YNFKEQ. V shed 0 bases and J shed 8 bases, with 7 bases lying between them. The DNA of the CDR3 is TGTGCCAGCAGCCAAGAGGGCCGAGGCTACACCTTC. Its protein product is CASSQEGRGYTF.

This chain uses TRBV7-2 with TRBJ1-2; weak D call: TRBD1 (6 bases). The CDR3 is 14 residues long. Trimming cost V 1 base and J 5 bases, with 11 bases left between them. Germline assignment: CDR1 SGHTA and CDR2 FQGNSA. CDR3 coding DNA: TGTGCCAGCAGCTTAGGGACAGCCTCTTATGGCTACACCTTC. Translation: CASSLGTASYGYTF.

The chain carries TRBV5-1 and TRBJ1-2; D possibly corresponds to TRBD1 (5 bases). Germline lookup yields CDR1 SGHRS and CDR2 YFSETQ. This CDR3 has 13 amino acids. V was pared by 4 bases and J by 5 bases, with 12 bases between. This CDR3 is CASSPRDSYGYTF. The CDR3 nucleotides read TGCGCCAGCAGCCCACGAGACAGTTATGGCTACACCTTC. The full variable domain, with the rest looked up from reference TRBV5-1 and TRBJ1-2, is KAGVTQTPRYLIKTRGQQVTLSCSPISGHRSVSWYQQTPGQGLQFLFEYFSETQRNKGNFPGRFSGRQFSNSRSEMNVSTLELGDSALYLCASSPRDSYGYTFGSGTRLTVV.

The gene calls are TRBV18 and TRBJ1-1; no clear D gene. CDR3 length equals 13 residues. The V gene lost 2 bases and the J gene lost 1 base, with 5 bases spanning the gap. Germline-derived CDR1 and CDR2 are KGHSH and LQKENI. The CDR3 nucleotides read TGTGCCAGCTCACCAGAGGGGAACACTGAAGCTTTCTTT. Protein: CASSPEGNTEAFF.

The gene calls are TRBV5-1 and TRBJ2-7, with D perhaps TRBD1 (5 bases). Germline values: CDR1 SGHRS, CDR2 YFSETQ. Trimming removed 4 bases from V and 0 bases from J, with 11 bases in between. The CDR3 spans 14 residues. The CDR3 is CASSRDSASYEQYF. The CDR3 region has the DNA TGCGCCAGCAGCCGAGACAGTGCCTCCTACGAGCAGTACTTC.

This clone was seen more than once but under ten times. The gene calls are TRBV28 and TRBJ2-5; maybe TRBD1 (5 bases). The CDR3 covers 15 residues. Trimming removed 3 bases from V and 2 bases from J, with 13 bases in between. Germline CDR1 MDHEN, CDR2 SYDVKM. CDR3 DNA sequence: TGTGCCAGCAGTTTGCCAACAGGTATACAAGAGACCCAGTACTTC. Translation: CASSLPTGIQETQYF.